A single sample gave rise to the 23 T cell receptor beta chains below, sequenced in a study of T cell responses to AZD1222 COVID-19 vaccine. Libraries were prepared by immunoSEQ multiplex PCR; TCRdb keeps only in-frame clonotypes and omits some of them. The sample holds approximately 140,000 clones, more than 80% seen once. Sample: peripheral blood, taken 28 days after the second AZD1222 dose. The receptors were sampled from an adult who received the AZD1222 COVID-19 vaccine.

V usage is TRBV2 and J usage is TRBJ1-5, with no clear D. CDR1 SNHLY and CDR2 FYNNEI come from the germline V gene. Trimming left V 0 bases short and J 8 bases short, with 20 bases between. The CDR3 is 17 residues long. CDR3 DNA sequence: TGTGCCAGCAGTGAAGCGCTTCGGGATCAATCATTGGAGCCCCAGCATTTT. This gives the protein CASSEALRDQSLEPQHF.

The V and J genes are TRBV12-5 and TRBJ1-6; 8 bases align to TRBD1. The J segment lost 7 bases and the V segment lost 6 bases, leaving 5 bases of the junction unmatched. The CDR3 runs to 14 residues. Per the germline V gene, CDR1 is LGHNT and CDR2 is FRNRAP. Here the CDR3 DNA reads TGTGCTAGTGGCCCGACAGGGGCGAATTCACCCCTCCACTTT. This encodes CASGPTGANSPLHF.

There are a few counts of this clone. The chain is built from TRBV5-1 and TRBJ2-7; TRBD2 matches 10 bases. The CDR3 runs to 15 residues. Trimming removed 4 bases from V and 0 bases from J; junction bases left unmatched: 4. The germline gives CDR1 SGHRS, CDR2 YFSETQ. Here the CDR3 reads CASSVSGRNSYEQYF. As DNA, the CDR3 is TGCGCCAGCAGCGTTAGCGGGAGGAACTCCTACGAGCAGTACTTC.

V is TRBV27 and J is TRBJ1-1; possibly TRBD1 for D (6 bases). Trimming shortened V by 5 bases and J by 5 bases, and 9 bases separated the two germline ends. The germline gives CDR1 MNHEY, CDR2 SMNVEV (reference sequence). CDR3 length: 12 residues. CDR3 sequence: CASSTGLTEAFF. The CDR3 nucleotides are TGTGCCAGCAGTACAGGGTTAACTGAAGCTTTCTTT.

The table lists this clone with a count of one. The chain carries TRBV4-1 and TRBJ1-5; perhaps TRBD1 as D (5 bases). The CDR3 loop spans 15 amino acids. V lost 4 bases, J lost 0 bases, and 10 bases lay in between. In germline, CDR1 is MGHRA, CDR2 YSYEKL. The CDR3 bases are TGCGCCAGCAGCCTAGGGACGGATAGCAATCAGCCCCAGCATTTT. It encodes CASSLGTDSNQPQHF.

The J gene is TRBJ1-2, the V gene TRBV27; D is undetermined. The CDR3 runs to 13 residues. Germline V gives CDR1 MNHEY, CDR2 SMNVEV (reference sequence). Trimming stripped 3 bases from V and 4 bases from J, with 9 bases between. CDR3 bases: TGTGCCAGCAGTTTGTCCGGGAGCTATGGCTACACCTTC. It codes for CASSLSGSYGYTF.

To note about this clone: In the same sample, other DNA sequences code for this CDR3. V usage is TRBV19 and J usage is TRBJ2-1; 9 bases are a match to TRBD1. The CDR3 runs 15 residues. V trimming: 6 bases; J trimming: 1 base; junction bases outside the gene matches: 4. Per germline, CDR1 LNHDA and CDR2 SQIVND (reference sequence). In DNA, the CDR3 is TGTGCCAGTAGCCCGGACAGGGGTTCCTACAATGAGCAGTTCTTC. Its protein is CASSPDRGSYNEQFF.

This chain uses TRBV19 with TRBJ1-2, with 7 bases matching TRBD1. Germline loops: CDR1 LNHDA, CDR2 SQIVND (reference sequence). The V and J ends lost 3 bases and 0 bases, in that order; junction bases with no gene match: 4. This CDR3 has 15 residues. This CDR3 is CASSMDRQANYGYTF. The CDR3 DNA reads TGTGCCAGTAGTATGGACAGGCAAGCTAACTATGGCTACACCTTC.

The rearrangement links TRBV6-5 to TRBJ2-5, with D possibly TRBD2 on 6 matching bases. CDR1 MNHEY and CDR2 SVGAGI come from the germline V gene. V was clipped by 4 bases and J by 2 bases, with 11 bases between them. The CDR3 consists of 14 residues. CDR3 sequence reads: CASSSQTSQETQYF. In DNA form, the CDR3 reads TGTGCCAGCAGTTCCCAGACTAGTCAAGAGACCCAGTACTTC.

The chain uses TRBV5-5 and TRBJ2-2, with 9 bases fitting TRBD2. The CDR3 covers 16 residues. V gave up 4 bases and J gave up 7 bases; unmatched junction bases: 11. CDR1 is SGHKS and CDR2 is YYEKEE in the germline V gene (reference sequence). The CDR3 is CASSSGLALSVGELFF. The CDR3 coding sequence is TGTGCCAGCAGCAGCGGACTAGCGCTTTCTGTCGGGGAGCTGTTTTTT. The variable domain in full, with the rest retrieved from reference TRBV5-5 and TRBJ2-2, is DAGVTQSPTHLIKTRGQQVTLRCSPISGHKSVSWYQQVLGQGPQFIFQYYEKEERGRGNFPDRFSARQFPNYSSELNVNALLLGDSALYLCASSSGLALSVGELFFGEGSRLTVL.

This clone appeared once. This sequence joins TRBV12-3 or TRBV12-4 and TRBJ1-5; D is uncertain. This CDR3 comprises 13 residues. Trimming shortened V by 2 bases and J by 0 bases, and 2 bases separated the two germline ends. This chain's CDR3 is CASSLNSNQPQHF. CDR3 bases: TGTGCCAGCAGTTTAAATAGCAATCAGCCCCAGCATTTT.

The chain combines TRBV19 with TRBJ2-3; 12 bases agree with TRBD2. The V gene's germline CDR1 is LNHDA and CDR2 SQIVND (reference sequence). V shed 4 bases and J 3 bases; nucleotides not matched to a gene: 5. The length of the CDR3 is 16 residues. In nucleotides, the CDR3 is TGTGCCAGTAGTACCACCGGGACTAGCGGGACAGATACGCAGTATTTT. It encodes CASSTTGTSGTDTQYF.

The J gene is TRBJ2-3, the V gene TRBV7-2; D possibly corresponds to TRBD2 (6 bases). The germline V gene has CDR1 SGHTA and CDR2 FQGNSA. V dropped 5 bases and J dropped 5 bases, with 17 bases sitting between them. This CDR3 is 15 amino acids long. The CDR3 DNA reads TGTGCCAGCAGCGAGGTTGGGGGGAGGATAGATACGCAGTATTTT. Translated: CASSEVGGRIDTQYF.

V gene TRBV7-8 combines with J gene TRBJ1-2; the D gene is possibly TRBD1 (5 bases). This CDR3 comprises 15 residues. In germline, CDR1 is SGHVS, CDR2 FQNEAQ. The ends were cut back, 5 bases at V and 2 bases at J, with 15 bases in the middle. CDR3 protein: CASSPNGGLNYGYTF. The CDR3, as DNA: TGTGCCAGCAGCCCTAACGGGGGGTTGAACTATGGCTACACCTTC.

This sequence joins TRBV19 and TRBJ1-1, with 9 bases lining up with TRBD1. The trim removed 4 bases at V and 5 bases at J, leaving 2 bases unmatched. This CDR3 is built from 13 residues. Germline lookup yields CDR1 LNHDA and CDR2 SQIVND (reference sequence). CDR3 amino acids: CASSSGQGTEAFF. Here the CDR3 DNA reads TGTGCCAGTAGTAGTGGACAGGGGACTGAAGCTTTCTTT.

DNA for the CDR3: TGCGCCAGCTCCCTCCTCGGGGCCAAGAACACTGAAGCTTTCTTT. This codes for CASSLLGAKNTEAFF. The V call is TRBV5-1, the J call TRBJ1-1, with D possibly being TRBD1 (5 bases). Germline CDR1 is SGHRS and CDR2 is YFSETQ. The CDR3 length is 15 residues. V was trimmed by 7 bases and J by 1 base, leaving 17 bases between them. Together with reference TRBV5-1 and TRBJ1-1, the CDR3 gives the full variable domain: KAGVTQTPRYLIKTRGQQVTLSCSPISGHRSVSWYQQTPGQGLQFLFEYFSETQRNKGNFPGRFSGRQFSNSRSEMNVSTLELGDSALYLCASSLLGAKNTEAFFGQGTRLTVV.

The gene calls are TRBV19 and TRBJ1-4; D is unresolved. Trimming stripped 6 bases from V and 0 bases from J, with 5 bases between. Germline V lookup: CDR1 LNHDA, CDR2 SQIVND (reference sequence). The CDR3 is made up of 13 amino acids. The CDR3 DNA reads TGTGCCAGTAGGGATGCAACTAATGAAAAACTGTTTTTT. Its protein product is CASRDATNEKLFF.

The chain carries TRBV14 and TRBJ1-2; TRBD1 agrees at 10 bases. The CDR3 covers 16 residues. CDR1 SGHDN and CDR2 FVKESK come from the germline V gene. Trimming removed 4 bases from V and 4 bases from J; junction bases left unmatched: 9. For the CDR3, the DNA is TGTGCCAGCAGCCTACGGACAGGGGGGCAGATCTATGGCTACACCTTC. Residues: CASSLRTGGQIYGYTF.

The chain is built from TRBV30 and TRBJ2-7; TRBD1 might be the D (5 bases). Germline V lookup: CDR1 GTSNPN, CDR2 SVGIG (reference sequence). The CDR3 runs 11 residues. Trimming removed 5 bases at V and 7 bases at J, with 12 bases between. The CDR3 sequence: CAWGPRQEQYF. The CDR3, as DNA: TGTGCCTGGGGACCGAGACAGGAGCAGTACTTC. The full variable domain, completed using reference TRBV30 and TRBJ2-7, is SQTIHQWPATLVQPVGSPLSLECTVEGTSNPNLYWYRQAAGRGLQLLFYSVGIGQISSEVPQNLSASRPQDRQFILSSKKLLLSDSGFYLCAWGPRQEQYFGPGTRLTVT.

The chain couples TRBV27 to TRBJ2-2; 8 nucleotides match TRBD1. This CDR3 contains 13 residues. The J segment lost 7 bases and the V segment lost 6 bases, leaving 4 bases of the junction unmatched. Germline V gives CDR1 MNHEY, CDR2 SMNVEV (reference sequence). CDR3 nucleotide sequence: TGTGCCAGCAGGACAGGGGAGGTCGGGGAGCTGTTTTTT. Protein sequence: CASRTGEVGELFF.

The chain has TRBV3-1 (or the pseudogene TRBV3-2) and TRBJ1-5, with 10 bases fitting TRBD1. J gave up 6 bases and V 3 bases, and 5 bases lay outside the gene matches. CDR3 size: 15 residues. The V gene's germline CDR1 is LGHDT and CDR2 YNNKEL (reference sequence). The CDR3 protein is CASSQDRGTGQPQHF. Written as DNA, the CDR3 is TGTGCCAGCAGCCAGGACAGGGGGACGGGTCAGCCCCAGCATTTT.

The rearrangement uses TRBV5-1 and TRBJ2-7, with no clear D. The CDR3 totals 18 residues. Trimming left V 2 bases short and J 3 bases short, with 24 bases between. The V gene's germline CDR1 is SGHRS and CDR2 YFSETQ. CDR3 DNA: TGCGCCAGCAGCTTACGTGGGTTTGGGCCAAAAAATTACTACGAGCAGTACTTC. It is translated as CASSLRGFGPKNYYEQYF.

The chain links TRBV21-1 to TRBJ2-7; the table's TRBD2 call for D was not verified on the DNA. TRBV21-1 is shown as a pseudogene. This CDR3 is built from 13 residues. CDR3 sequence (DNA): TGTGCCGACCTTAAGGAGAGCTCCTACGAGCAGTACTTC. This codes for CADLKESSYEQYF.